The entry below describes one T cell receptor beta chain. This specimen comes from a study of blood T cell repertoires in COVID-19. Across the study: Acute and convalescent COVID-19 samples came from the United States, Italy and Spain. PBMCs, B-cell-depleted T cells, or T cells provided the cDNA or gDNA that made up the material.

This CDR3 is built from 15 residues. Germline V CDR1 and CDR2: SGHTA, FQGNSA. With V trimmed by 4 bases and J by 5 bases, 8 bases remained unmatched. Original processing notes: Estimation of nucleated cell counts relied on the amplification of reference gene primers. Clones were read by immunoSEQ multiplex PCR, and TCRdb kept only the in-frame ones, dropping some. The V and J calls and clone size come from that table; D and trimming were worked out from the DNA. The data hold over 400,000 clones, with 70% to 90% observed a single time. The sequence was obtained from a woman aged 25 to 39 with active or convalescent COVID-19. Sequencing was done on a sample of peripheral blood. The chain is built from TRBV7-2 and TRBJ2-5; 9 bases agree with TRBD2. The CDR3 DNA sequence: TGTGCCAGCAGCTCCCCCGGAGCGGGAGGCGAGACCCAGTACTTC. As protein: CASSSPGAGGETQYF. Full variable domain (rest looked up from reference TRBV7-2 and TRBJ2-5): GAGVSQSPSNKVTEKGKDVELRCDPISGHTALYWYRQSLGQGLEFLIYFQGNSAPDKSGLPSDRFSAERTGGSVSTLTIQRTQQEDSAVYLCASSSPGAGGETQYFGPGTRLLVL.